The T cell receptor beta chain under discussion was sequenced for a study of T cells in tumors after PD-1 blockade. Turning to the study itself: Either cemiplimab 350 mg every 2 weeks or pembrolizumab 200 mg every 3 weeks was given.

TCRdb's table, derived via immunoSEQ multiplex PCR, lists solely in-frame clones and lacks some. This table has 54,000 or so clones, about 80% appearing once. The material was PBMCs, obtained before anti-PD-1 treatment. This sequence originates from a human donor with basal cell carcinoma.

CDR3 amino acids: CASSPQSYEQYF. Written as DNA, the CDR3 is TGTGCCAGCAGTCCACAATCCTACGAGCAGTACTTC. The chain has TRBV12-3 or TRBV12-4 and TRBJ2-7; D unresolved. Trimming took off 5 bases at V and 1 base at J, with 6 bases between the two ends. The CDR3 is made up of 12 amino acids.